Below are 10 T cell receptor beta chains sequenced from a single sample in a study of low-dose radiotherapy and immunotherapy resistance in tumors. The time point is: before trial treatment. TRAV- and TRBV-specific primers, spanning alpha and beta chains, primed first-strand cDNA. Using a constant-region primer together with a V-primer adapter, TCRs were subjected to 20 PCR cycles of amplification. Via MiXCR, TCRdb re-called the reads, giving one row per CDR3 protein. The repertoire holds tens of thousands of distinct CDR3 sequences, with approximately 26% as singletons. The specimen comprised PBMCs, sampled before treatment. These receptor sequences come from a male donor with prostate cancer.

At least ten counts were recorded for this clonotype. V is TRBV28 and J is TRBJ2-7, with TRBD2 matching 7 bases. Germline V lookup: CDR1 MDHEN, CDR2 SYDVKM. CDR3 length equals 15 residues. The J segment lost 0 bases and the V segment lost 3 bases, leaving 5 bases of the junction unmatched. The CDR3 protein is CASSFARTSSYEQYF. In DNA, the CDR3 is TGTGCCAGCAGTTTCGCCCGGACTAGCTCCTACGAGCAGTACTTC. Looking up the rest from reference TRBV28 and TRBJ2-7 gives the full variable domain: DVKVTQSSRYLVKRTGEKVFLECVQDMDHENMFWYRQDPGLGLRLIYFSYDVKMKEKGDIPEGYSVSREKKERFSLILESASTNQTSMYLCASSFARTSSYEQYFGPGTRLTVT.

This clonotype has a count of ten or more. V gene TRBV18 combines with J gene TRBJ1-5, with 7 bases identical to TRBD1. Germline V gene lookup returns CDR1 KGHSH and CDR2 LQKENI. V trimming: 2 bases; J trimming: 6 bases; junction bases outside the gene matches: 10. The CDR3 has 16 residues. CDR3 coding DNA: TGTGCCAGCTCACCAGCTCAACAGGGGTATGGTCAGCCCCAGCATTTT. Translation: CASSPAQQGYGQPQHF.

This clonotype was recorded a few times. The V call is TRBV5-6, the J call TRBJ2-3; D is perhaps TRBD2 (6 bases). V lost 4 bases to trimming and J lost 5 bases, with 14 bases between them. The V gene's germline CDR1 is SGHDT and CDR2 YYEEEE. This CDR3 contains 14 residues. The CDR3: CASSRRGTGDTQYF. The CDR3 DNA reads TGTGCCAGCAGCCGCCGGGGGACGGGAGATACGCAGTATTTT.

This chain links TRBV5-4 with TRBJ2-5, with D perhaps given as TRBD1 or TRBD2 (7 bases each). The germline CDR1 and CDR2 sequences are SGHNT and YYREEE (reference sequence). The CDR3 covers 16 residues. V dropped 0 bases and J dropped 2 bases, with 14 bases sitting between them. CDR3 protein: CASSLGRGGDQETQYF. In nucleotides, the CDR3 is TGTGCCAGCAGCTTGGGCAGGGGGGGGGATCAAGAGACCCAGTACTTC. The variable domain in full, with the rest retrieved from reference TRBV5-4 and TRBJ2-5, is ETGVTQSPTHLIKTRGQQVTLRCSSQSGHNTVSWYQQALGQGPQFIFQYYREEENGRGNFPPRFSGLQFPNYSSELNVNALELDDSALYLCASSLGRGGDQETQYFGPGTRLLVL.

This clonotype was counted at least ten times. The chain recombines TRBV9 with TRBJ2-2, with TRBD2 matching 9 bases. V lost 4 bases and J lost 0; bases outside the gene matches: 7. In germline, CDR1 is SGDLS, CDR2 YYNGEE. The CDR3 has 17 residues. The CDR3 DNA sequence: TGTGCCAGCAGCCAGTGGGGCGGGGGGGCGAACACCGGGGAGCTGTTTTTT. It is translated as CASSQWGGGANTGELFF.

This clonotype was picked up a small number of times. The limits of the CDR3 on the DNA are not certain, so only TCRdb's listed CDR3 is given. The chain joins TRBV11-2 to TRBJ2-2. The CDR3 length equals 15 residues, ends included. CDR1 and CDR2 from the germline V gene are SGHAT and FQNNGV. This CDR3 is CASSVQGVTGELFFF.

This clonotype was found many times. V gene TRBV7-3 combines with J gene TRBJ1-2, with D uncertain. There are 13 residues in the CDR3. V gave up 4 bases and J gave up 4 bases, with 10 bases separating them. CDR1 and CDR2 from the germline V gene are SGHTA and FQGTGA. The CDR3 nucleotides read TGTGCCAGCAGCTCGTCGAACGGCTATGGCTACACCTTC. This sequence encodes CASSSSNGYGYTF.

This clonotype was seen many times. The V and J genes are TRBV28 and TRBJ1-2, with 7 bases aligning to TRBD1. The CDR3 consists of 14 residues. The J segment lost 3 bases and the V segment lost 6 bases, leaving 7 bases of the junction unmatched. Germline assignment: CDR1 MDHEN and CDR2 SYDVKM. CDR3 loop: CASRSDRDDYGYTF. CDR3 coding DNA: TGTGCCAGCAGATCCGACAGGGACGACTATGGCTACACCTTC.

This clonotype was seen ten or more times. The chain links TRBV28 to TRBJ2-4; D not resolved. V lost 5 bases and J lost 7, with 15 bases in between. The CDR3 sequence is 14 residues long. Germline-derived CDR1 and CDR2 are MDHEN and SYDVKM. CDR3 protein: CASSPNGLPNIQYF. DNA of the CDR3: TGTGCCAGCAGTCCAAACGGGCTCCCGAACATTCAGTACTTC.

This clonotype showed up many times. This chain uses TRBV7-6 with TRBJ2-5; 9 bases are shared with TRBD1. The V gene's germline CDR1 is SGHVS and CDR2 FNYEAQ. V dropped 4 bases and J dropped 5; count of bases not matched to a gene: 8. This CDR3 spans 15 amino acids. The CDR3 loop is CASSSGQGIRETQYF. In nucleotides, the CDR3 is TGTGCCAGCAGCTCGGGACAGGGTATTAGGGAGACCCAGTACTTC.